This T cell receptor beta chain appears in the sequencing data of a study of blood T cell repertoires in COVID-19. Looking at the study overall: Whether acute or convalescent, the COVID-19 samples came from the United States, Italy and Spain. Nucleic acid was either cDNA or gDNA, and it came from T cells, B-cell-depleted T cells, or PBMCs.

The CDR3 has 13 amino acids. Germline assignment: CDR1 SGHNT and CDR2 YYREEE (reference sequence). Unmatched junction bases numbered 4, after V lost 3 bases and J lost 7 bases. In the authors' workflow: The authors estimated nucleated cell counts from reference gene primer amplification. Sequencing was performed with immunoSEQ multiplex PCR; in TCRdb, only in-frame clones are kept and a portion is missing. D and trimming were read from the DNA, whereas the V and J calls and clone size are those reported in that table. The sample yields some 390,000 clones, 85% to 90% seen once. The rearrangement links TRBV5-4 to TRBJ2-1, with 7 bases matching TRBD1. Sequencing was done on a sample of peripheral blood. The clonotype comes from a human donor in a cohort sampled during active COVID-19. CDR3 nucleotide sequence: TGTGCCAGCAGCTCAGACAGGGTGAATGAGCAGTTCTTC. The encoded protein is CASSSDRVNEQFF. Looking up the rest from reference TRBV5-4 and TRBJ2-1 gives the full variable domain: ETGVTQSPTHLIKTRGQQVTLRCSSQSGHNTVSWYQQALGQGPQFIFQYYREEENGRGNFPPRFSGLQFPNYSSELNVNALELDDSALYLCASSSDRVNEQFFGPGTRLTVL.